These 22 T cell receptor beta chains share one sample of origin, sequenced in a study of blood T cell repertoires in COVID-19. Profiled with immunoSEQ multiplex PCR; TCRdb holds only in-frame clones, not every one. Of some 150,000 clones listed, roughly 80% are singletons. The material sequenced was peripheral blood. Receptors were obtained from a man aged 65 to 85 with acute or convalescent COVID-19.

This chain uses TRBV27 with TRBJ1-4; D is possibly TRBD1 (6 bases). The CDR3 contains 16 residues. Germline-derived CDR1 and CDR2 are MNHEY and SMNVEV (reference sequence). V was cut by 4 bases and J by 5 bases, with 17 bases left in between. The DNA of the CDR3 is TGTGCCAGCAGTTCCCCGGTTGGGGGCCACAATGAAAAACTGTTTTTT. It translates to CASSSPVGGHNEKLFF.

J is TRBJ2-1 and V is TRBV10-3; 8 positions agree with TRBD2. CDR3 size: 15 residues. Looked up from germline, CDR1 is ENHRY and CDR2 is SYGVKD. Trimming cost V 7 bases and J 4 bases; bases outside gene matches: 9. CDR3 sequence reads: CAITDAAGAYNEQFF. The DNA for the CDR3 is TGTGCCATCACAGACGCAGCGGGAGCGTACAATGAGCAGTTCTTC.

The V call is TRBV7-3, the J call TRBJ2-3, with 9 positions matching TRBD1. This CDR3 contains 16 residues. Trimming cost V 6 bases and J 7 bases; bases outside gene matches: 14. Per germline, CDR1 SGHTA and CDR2 FQGTGA. The CDR3 DNA reads TGTGCCAGCAGTCCCGGGACAGGGCCTGCCTCTAATACGCAGTATTTT. It yields the protein CASSPGTGPASNTQYF.

A few counts support this clone. This chain joins TRBV5-8 and TRBJ2-4, with D perhaps TRBD1 (6 bases). CDR1 is SGHTS, CDR2 YDEGEE, per germline. This CDR3 region has 14 residues. V gave up 5 bases and J gave up 7 bases, with 16 bases separating them. The CDR3 loop reads CASSSPTGTNIQYF. As DNA, the CDR3 is TGTGCCAGCAGTTCTCCTACAGGGACGAACATTCAGTACTTC.

The chain carries TRBV6-5 and TRBJ1-2, with D hard to call. This CDR3 has 12 amino acids. V lost 6 bases and J lost 7, with 12 bases in between. Germline CDR1 reads MNHEY; CDR2 reads SVGAGI. CDR3 DNA sequence: TGTGCCAGCAGGGGAGGGTCGTTTGGCTACACCTTC. Translated: CASRGGSFGYTF.

The table lists this clone with a count of one. The chain is built from TRBV7-8 and TRBJ1-3; TRBD1 is a possible D gene (6 bases). Germline V gene sequence: CDR1 SGHVS, CDR2 FQNEAQ. The CDR3 is made up of 15 amino acids. Deletions cut 5 bases from V and 1 base from J, with 12 bases between. Here the CDR3 reads CASSPSGQSGNTIYF. The CDR3 coding sequence is TGTGCCAGCAGCCCATCCGGACAGTCTGGAAACACCATATATTTT.

The chain links TRBV5-1 to TRBJ2-1; 7 bases are shared with TRBD2. Germline V gene sequence: CDR1 SGHRS, CDR2 YFSETQ. V trimming: 3 bases; J trimming: 9 bases; junction bases outside the gene matches: 12. The CDR3 is 15 amino acids. The chain's CDR3 is CASSSLAGEWTEQFF. Here the CDR3 DNA reads TGCGCCAGCAGCTCGCTGGCGGGAGAATGGACTGAGCAGTTCTTC.

The chain joins TRBV9 to TRBJ2-1; 8 nucleotides align to TRBD2. This CDR3 contains 18 residues. Germline V gene sequence: CDR1 SGDLS, CDR2 YYNGEE. V lost 0 bases and J lost 3; bases outside the gene matches: 11. DNA for the CDR3: TGTGCCAGCAGCGTAGGTGAACGGGGGGGCCGTATCTACAATGAGCAGTTCTTC. Translation: CASSVGERGGRIYNEQFF.

Turning to this clone: Different DNA sequences within this sample yield the same CDR3. The chain combines TRBV6-5 with TRBJ2-7, with 8 bases matching TRBD2. Germline V gives CDR1 MNHEY, CDR2 SVGAGI. CDR3 size: 15 residues. J was trimmed by 0 bases and V by 1 base; bases with no gene match: 2. The CDR3 protein is CASSYLAGSSYEQYF. The DNA for the CDR3 is TGTGCCAGCAGTTACTTAGCGGGGAGCTCCTACGAGCAGTACTTC.

This clone was detected ten times or more. V and J are TRBV3-1 (or the pseudogene TRBV3-2) and TRBJ1-1; a possible D gene is TRBD1 (5 bases). The CDR3 spans 14 residues. The V end was cut by 1 base, the J end by 4 bases, with 10 bases between. CDR1 LGHDT and CDR2 YNNKEL come from the germline V gene (reference sequence). The CDR3 here is CASSQGPGGTEAFF. The CDR3, as DNA: TGTGCCAGCAGCCAAGGGCCGGGGGGCACTGAAGCTTTCTTT.

V is TRBV21-1 and J is TRBJ1-5; TRBD1 is the table's D call and was not checked against the DNA. TRBV21-1 is a known pseudogene. This CDR3 has 17 amino acids. The CDR3 loop reads CASSKAWDRGSDQPQHF. DNA for the CDR3: TGTGCCAGCAGCAAAGCTTGGGACAGGGGATCTGATCAGCCCCAGCATTTT.

The chain joins TRBV7-9 to TRBJ2-1; D possibly corresponds to TRBD1 (6 bases). The CDR3 spans 13 residues. Per the germline V gene, CDR1 is SEHNR and CDR2 is FQNEAQ (reference sequence). The V gene lost 3 bases and the J gene lost 9 bases, with 12 bases spanning the gap. CDR3 in amino acids: CASSFMTQGEQFF. The CDR3 bases are TGTGCCAGCAGCTTCATGACACAGGGTGAGCAGTTCTTC.

V is TRBV20-1 and J is TRBJ1-5; 8 positions agree with TRBD1. V was clipped by 3 bases and J by 5 bases; unmatched bases: 9. The length of the CDR3 is 15 residues. The germline V gene encodes CDR1 DFQATT and CDR2 SNEGSKA (reference sequence). This CDR3 is CSASPGGAGDQPQHF. The CDR3 DNA reads TGCAGTGCTAGTCCAGGGGGCGCGGGCGATCAGCCCCAGCATTTT.

The table lists this clone with a few counts. This sequence joins TRBV30 and TRBJ2-7; maybe TRBD2 (5 bases). This CDR3 region has 14 residues. CDR1 GTSNPN and CDR2 SVGIG come from the germline V gene (reference sequence). V lost 1 base and J 7 bases, leaving 17 bases between the germline ends. This chain's CDR3 is CAWSAFGTGREQYF. DNA for the CDR3: TGTGCCTGGAGTGCTTTCGGCACGGGAAGGGAGCAGTACTTC.

This chain uses TRBV30 with TRBJ2-3, with 8 nucleotides matching TRBD2. Germline values: CDR1 GTSNPN, CDR2 SVGIG (reference sequence). The V segment lost 1 base and the J segment 6 bases; nucleotides outside the gene matches: 6. This CDR3 is 14 amino acids long. The CDR3 sequence is CAWSAGGRADTQYF. CDR3 DNA sequence: TGTGCCTGGAGTGCGGGGGGGCGAGCCGATACGCAGTATTTT.

This chain connects TRBV6-5 to TRBJ1-1; no firm D call. Trimming pared 0 bases from V and 7 bases from J, leaving 9 bases between. Germline V gene lookup returns CDR1 MNHEY and CDR2 SVGAGI. The CDR3 has 13 residues. Here the CDR3 reads CASSYSAGFEAFF. The CDR3 DNA reads TGTGCCAGCAGTTACTCCGCAGGATTTGAAGCTTTCTTT.

There are a few counts of this clone. The chain combines TRBV24-1 with TRBJ1-1; unclear D gene. The CDR3 length is 11 residues. Looked up from germline, CDR1 is KGHDR and CDR2 is SFDVKD. Trimming left V 7 bases short and J 10 bases short, with 12 bases between. The CDR3 loop reads CATRAGSRAFF. CDR3 bases: TGTGCCACCAGGGCCGGGTCTCGAGCTTTCTTT.

The V and J genes are TRBV7-3 and TRBJ2-7, with TRBD1 matching 12 bases. The CDR3 covers 16 residues. CDR1 SGHTA and CDR2 FQGTGA come from the germline V gene. Germline trimming cut 0 bases from V and 6 bases from J; bases unmatched to any gene: 6. This CDR3 reads CASSLTPGQGAGEQYF. CDR3 bases: TGTGCCAGCAGCTTAACACCGGGACAGGGGGCCGGCGAGCAGTACTTC.

The rearrangement uses TRBV28 and TRBJ1-2, with D tentatively TRBD1 (5 bases). Trimming pared 2 bases from V and 5 bases from J, leaving 15 bases between. The CDR3 covers 15 residues. Looked up from germline, CDR1 is MDHEN and CDR2 is SYDVKM. The CDR3 sequence is CASSLGGASRYGYTF. The CDR3 DNA reads as TGTGCCAGCAGTTTAGGAGGGGCCTCTAGGTATGGCTACACCTTC.

The V call is TRBV7-8, the J call TRBJ2-1; 7 bases are a match to TRBD2. The CDR3 has 13 amino acids. CDR1 and CDR2 from the germline V gene are SGHVS and FQNEAQ. V lost 7 bases to trimming and J lost 7 bases; unmatched junction nucleotides: 7. CDR3 sequence (DNA): TGTGCCAGCAACGGGGAGGGAGTAAATGAGCAGTTCTTC. Protein product: CASNGEGVNEQFF.

The chain joins TRBV30 to TRBJ2-7; 13 nucleotides agree with TRBD2. The ends lost 0 bases at V and 4 bases at J; junction bases unmatched: 12. The CDR3 totals 18 residues. The germline V gene encodes CDR1 GTSNPN and CDR2 SVGIG (reference sequence). The CDR3 region has the DNA TGTGCCTGGAGTGTTACTAGCGGGGGGGCCGAGGTCTTTTACGAGCAGTACTTC. This codes for CAWSVTSGGAEVFYEQYF.

The CDR3 DNA reads TGTGCCACCAGCAAGACACGTCAGGCCCGTGCAACTAATGAAAAACTGTTTTTT. As protein: CATSKTRQARATNEKLFF. The rearrangement links TRBV15 to TRBJ1-4; D call uncertain. Germline assignment: CDR1 LNHNV and CDR2 YYDKDF (reference sequence). V gave up 4 bases and J gave up 0 bases, with 18 bases separating them. This CDR3 is built from 18 residues.